This paragraph reports one T cell receptor beta chain. Its target is unknown. This entry comes from a study of CD8 T cells in ankylosing spondylitis. Whole-study findings and limits: Seemingly distinctive of ankylosing spondylitis blood was a TCR beta motif formed by eight highly homologous variants.

The CDR3 extends over 14 amino acids. V gave up 2 bases and J gave up 4 bases, with 11 bases separating them. The authors made TCR beta libraries by quantitative 5'-RACE with molecular barcodes. One entry per CDR3 protein, called by TCRdb with MiXCR from the 5' RACE reads. In the table there are approximately 240,000 distinct CDR3 sequences, roughly 25% of which are singletons. The chain employs TRBV12-3 or TRBV12-4 and TRBJ2-5; a weak D match, TRBD2 (6 bases). The TCR originated in a male donor with ankylosing spondylitis or in good health (not recorded which). The sample comprised blood, either unsorted or a sorted T cell fraction (not recorded which). CDR3 sequence reads: CASSLSGRGETQYF. CDR3 sequence (DNA): TGTGCCAGCAGTTTATCGGGGCGGGGAGAGACCCAGTACTTC.